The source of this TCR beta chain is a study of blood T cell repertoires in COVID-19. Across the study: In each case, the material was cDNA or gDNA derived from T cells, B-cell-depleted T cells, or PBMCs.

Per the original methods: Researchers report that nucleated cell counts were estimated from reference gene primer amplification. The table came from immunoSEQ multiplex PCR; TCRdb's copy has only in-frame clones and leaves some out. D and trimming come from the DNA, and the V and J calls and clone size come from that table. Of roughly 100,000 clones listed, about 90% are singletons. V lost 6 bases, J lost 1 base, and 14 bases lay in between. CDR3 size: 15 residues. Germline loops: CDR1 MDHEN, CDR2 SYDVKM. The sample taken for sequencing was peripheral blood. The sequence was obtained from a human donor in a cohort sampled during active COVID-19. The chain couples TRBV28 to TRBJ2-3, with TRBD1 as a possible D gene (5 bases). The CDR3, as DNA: TGTGCCAGCAGCCTTCAGGGTTCGGGCACAGATACGCAGTATTTT. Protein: CASSLQGSGTDTQYF.